The 27 T cell receptor beta chains below were found in one sample sequenced in a study of T cell responses to AZD1222 COVID-19 vaccine listed by TCRdb under 2021. The library came from the immunoSEQ multiplex PCR assay. TCRdb holds this immuneACCESS table with in-frame rearrangements only. Some clones are missing; in checked studies, unresolved V genes explain under half, and the rest has no known cause. The sample has 60,000 to 65,000 clones on record, more than 70% of them singletons. Around 15% of the sample comes from the top ten. The time point label on this specimen signifies: baseline before first vaccination. The source material was peripheral blood, sampled on day 0 of AZD1222 vaccination. These receptors were taken from an adult in good health.

The genes are TRBV6-5 and TRBJ2-7; D is possibly TRBD2 (5 bases). The CDR3 is 11 amino acids. Looked up from germline, CDR1 is MNHEY and CDR2 is SVGAGI. The CDR3 sequence: CATRDAYEQYF. The CDR3 DNA reads TGTGCAACCCGGGATGCCTACGAGCAGTACTTC.

This chain uses TRBV6-6 with TRBJ2-1; no definite D call. The V end was cut by 2 bases, the J end by 5 bases, with 13 bases between. The germline CDR1 and CDR2 sequences are MNHNY and SVGAGI (reference sequence). The CDR3 runs to 15 residues. CDR3 in amino acids: CASSYTRYSHNEQFF. CDR3 nucleotide sequence: TGTGCCAGCAGTTACACACGGTACTCACACAATGAGCAGTTCTTC.

The CDR3 DNA reads as TGTGCCAGCAGCTTGGGTCCCGACAGTCAAGAGACCCAGTACTTC. Protein: CASSLGPDSQETQYF. The V call is TRBV5-8, the J call TRBJ2-5, with a weak D call TRBD1 (5 bases). The V end lost 0 bases, the J end lost 2 bases, and 11 bases lay between the germline ends. This CDR3 region has 15 residues. Germline CDR1 is SGHTS and CDR2 is YDEGEE.

A few counts support this clone. J is TRBJ1-1 and V is TRBV24-1; 8 bases match TRBD1. J gave up 1 base and V 9 bases, and 3 bases lay outside the gene matches. The germline CDR1 and CDR2 sequences are KGHDR and SFDVKD. The length of the CDR3 is 13 residues. DNA for the CDR3: TGTGCCACCCTGGACAGGGAGAACACTGAAGCTTTCTTT. Its translation: CATLDRENTEAFF.

This clone has just one count. This sequence joins TRBV6-2 or TRBV6-3 and TRBJ2-2, with D hard to call. V gave up 2 bases and J gave up 5 bases, with 9 bases separating them. CDR3 length equals 14 residues. Germline CDR1 is MNHEY and CDR2 is SVGEGT. The CDR3 nucleotides are TGTGCCAGCAGTTACACGGAAGGAACCGGGGAGCTGTTTTTT. Amino acids: CASSYTEGTGELFF.

The rearrangement links TRBV29-1 to TRBJ1-2; no definite D call. This CDR3 spans 14 amino acids. Germline assignment: CDR1 SQVTM and CDR2 ANQGSEA. Deletions cut 4 bases from V and 7 bases from J, with 19 bases between. The DNA for the CDR3 is TGCAGCGTTGTCCTAGGGTCCAGCGGACTTGGCTACACCTTC. Protein: CSVVLGSSGLGYTF.

In the case of this clone: Sequence at one end of the junction differs from germline and may be a read error. The J gene is TRBJ2-7, the V gene TRBV7-7; TRBD1 aligns across 7 bases. Germline CDR1 SSHAT, CDR2 FNYEAQ (reference sequence). The CDR3 loop spans 13 amino acids. The CDR3 DNA follows: TGTGCTAGCAGCGCCCAGACAGGGCGCGAGCAGTACTTC. Protein sequence: CASSAQTGREQYF. Based on the CDR3 plus reference TRBV7-7 and TRBJ2-7, the full variable domain is GAGVSQSPRYKVTKRGQDVTLRCDPISSHATLYWYQQALGQGPEFLTYFNYEAQPDKSGLPSDRFSAERPEGSISTLTIQRTEQRDSAMYRCASSAQTGREQYFGPGTRLTVT.

The chain employs TRBV6-5 and TRBJ1-6; 7 nucleotides line up with TRBD1. The CDR3 contains 14 residues. Germline V gives CDR1 MNHEY, CDR2 SVGAGI. Trimming cost V 11 bases and J 4 bases; bases outside gene matches: 8. The CDR3 sequence is CAVRRDSYNSPLHF. CDR3 in DNA: TGTGCCGTCCGTCGGGACAGTTATAATTCACCCCTCCACTTT.

This sequence joins TRBV12-3 or TRBV12-4 and TRBJ2-5; the D is unclear. This CDR3 region has 11 residues. V was cut by 5 bases and J by 11 bases, with 12 bases left in between. The CDR3 is CASSEALRQYF. The CDR3 bases are TGTGCCAGCAGTGAGGCCCTAAGGCAGTACTTC.

The chain carries TRBV12-3 or TRBV12-4 and TRBJ2-7, with D tentatively TRBD2 (5 bases). The CDR3 covers 12 residues. Trimming stripped 7 bases from V and 6 bases from J, with 13 bases between. CDR3 sequence reads: CASTPGSTEQYF. In nucleotides, the CDR3 is TGTGCCAGCACCCCGGGAAGCACCGAGCAGTACTTC.

In regard to this clone: In the same sample, other DNA sequences code for this CDR3. V usage is TRBV7-9 and J usage is TRBJ1-2, with D unresolved. V shed 1 base and J shed 8 bases, with 11 bases lying between them. Germline assignment: CDR1 SEHNR and CDR2 FQNEAQ (reference sequence). The CDR3 contains 13 residues. CDR3 residues: CASSLGEERGYTF. The DNA for the CDR3 is TGTGCCAGCAGCTTAGGAGAGGAGAGGGGCTACACCTTC. Complete variable domain (other parts from reference TRBV7-9 and TRBJ1-2): DTGVSQNPRHKITKRGQNVTFRCDPISEHNRLYWYRQTLGQGPEFLTYFQNEAQLEKSRLLSDRFSAERPKGSFSTLEIQRTEQGDSAMYLCASSLGEERGYTFGSGTRLTVV.

This clone was observed a handful of times. This chain joins TRBV7-2 and TRBJ1-6, with a weak D call TRBD1 (6 bases). V was shortened by 5 bases and J by 7 bases, with 6 bases between the two germline ends. CDR1 is SGHTA, CDR2 FQGNSA, per germline. This CDR3 spans 12 amino acids. CDR3 in amino acids: CASSRGNSPLHF. DNA of the CDR3: TGTGCCAGCAGCAGGGGGAATTCACCCCTCCACTTT.

The chain carries TRBV19 and TRBJ2-3, with D perhaps TRBD2 (6 bases). This CDR3 spans 14 amino acids. Trimming left V 8 bases short and J 1 base short, with 13 bases between. The germline gives CDR1 LNHDA, CDR2 SQIVND (reference sequence). CDR3 protein: CASCGVFRTDTQYF. DNA for the CDR3: TGTGCCAGTTGCGGGGTTTTCCGCACAGATACGCAGTATTTT.

Written as DNA, the CDR3 is TGTGCCAGCGCTCCTAGAGGGCAAGAGACCCAGTACTTC. It translates to CASAPRGQETQYF. The J gene is TRBJ2-5, the V gene TRBV11-3, with D perhaps TRBD2 (5 bases). The V gene's germline CDR1 is SGHNT and CDR2 YENEEA. This CDR3 has 13 amino acids. V lost 8 bases and J 2 bases, leaving 12 bases between the germline ends.

The CDR3 loop is CASSQEQGIWTYEQYF. As DNA, the CDR3 is TGTGCCAGCAGCCAAGAACAGGGAATATGGACCTACGAGCAGTACTTC. The rearrangement uses TRBV3-1 (or the pseudogene TRBV3-2) and TRBJ2-7, with D perhaps matching TRBD1 (6 bases). The V end was cut by 0 bases, the J end by 2 bases, with 14 bases between. Germline V lookup: CDR1 LGHDT, CDR2 YNNKEL (reference sequence). CDR3 length: 16 amino acids.

The V call is TRBV18, the J call TRBJ2-1, with D uncertain. The germline V gene has CDR1 KGHSH and CDR2 LQKENI. CDR3 length: 12 residues. V was pared by 3 bases and J by 12 bases, with 12 bases between. The CDR3 reads CASSPNMVGQFF. CDR3 nucleotides: TGTGCCAGCTCACCTAATATGGTAGGGCAGTTCTTC.

The table lists this clone with a count of one. The gene calls are TRBV7-2 and TRBJ2-3, with D tentatively TRBD2 (5 bases). CDR1 SGHTA and CDR2 FQGNSA come from the germline V gene. There are 13 residues in the CDR3. V shed 2 bases and J shed 6 bases, with 9 bases lying between them. The CDR3 nucleotides read TGTGCCAGCAGCTTACCAAGGAGGGATACGCAGTATTTT. This translates into CASSLPRRDTQYF. Combining the CDR3 with reference TRBV7-2 and TRBJ2-3 gives the whole variable domain GAGVSQSPSNKVTEKGKDVELRCDPISGHTALYWYRQSLGQGLEFLIYFQGNSAPDKSGLPSDRFSAERTGGSVSTLTIQRTQQEDSAVYLCASSLPRRDTQYFGPGTRLTVL.

This clone was observed a few times. V gene TRBV4-3 combines with J gene TRBJ1-5; 7 bases are shared with TRBD1. Germline CDR1 is LGHNA and CDR2 is YSLEER. With 0 bases clipped from V and 4 bases from J, the junction kept 6 bases outside the gene matches. CDR3 length: 16 residues. The CDR3 reads CASSQDLTGTNQPQHF. The CDR3 DNA reads as TGCGCCAGCAGCCAAGATTTGACAGGGACTAATCAGCCCCAGCATTTT.

The chain employs TRBV7-2 and TRBJ1-3; D remains ambiguous. Per germline, CDR1 SGHTA and CDR2 FQGNSA. The CDR3 contains 12 residues. With 4 bases removed from V and 3 bases from J, the gap between germline ends came to 4 bases. The CDR3 loop reads CASSSYGNTIYF. CDR3 DNA: TGTGCCAGCAGCTCGTATGGAAACACCATATATTTT.

The chain combines TRBV3-1 (or the pseudogene TRBV3-2) with TRBJ1-2; a possible D gene is TRBD1 (6 bases). Looked up from germline, CDR1 is LGHDT and CDR2 is YNNKEL (reference sequence). The V and J ends lost 0 bases and 1 base respectively, with 12 bases between them. This CDR3 comprises 16 residues. The CDR3 nucleotides are TGTGCCAGCAGCCAAGATATCCGGACAGATAACTATGGCTACACCTTC. Encoded protein: CASSQDIRTDNYGYTF.

This clone was observed a single time. V and J are TRBV23-1 and TRBJ2-7; D remains unclear. TRBV23-1 falls under the ORF class, with uncertain function. The CDR3 spans 15 residues. V was trimmed by 0 bases and J by 12 bases, leaving 21 bases between them. CDR3 nucleotides: TGCGCCAGCAGTCAATCCAAAATGGGCTTAATATCACGGTACTTC. This gives the protein CASSQSKMGLISRYF.

The chain couples TRBV9 to TRBJ2-1; D possibly corresponds to TRBD2 (7 bases). CDR3 size: 15 residues. Trimming removed 0 bases at V and 10 bases at J, with 17 bases between. Looked up from germline, CDR1 is SGDLS and CDR2 is YYNGEE. The CDR3 sequence is CASSVAYGGAAEQFF. The CDR3 bases are TGTGCCAGCAGCGTAGCTTATGGGGGGGCCGCGGAGCAGTTCTTC.

The chain uses TRBV19 and TRBJ1-2; weak D call: TRBD1 (6 bases). V was clipped by 7 bases and J by 0 bases, with 15 bases between them. The germline V gene encodes CDR1 LNHDA and CDR2 SQIVND (reference sequence). This CDR3 is 15 amino acids long. The CDR3 here is CASNPSQGANYGYTF. CDR3 DNA: TGTGCCAGTAACCCTTCACAGGGAGCTAACTATGGCTACACCTTC.

This clone was seen only a few times. This chain links TRBV19 with TRBJ1-1; the match to TRBD1 covers 8 bases. This CDR3 has 13 residues. Germline V gene lookup returns CDR1 LNHDA and CDR2 SQIVND (reference sequence). V lost 4 bases and J lost 4; bases outside the gene matches: 2. CDR3 nucleotide sequence: TGTGCCAGTAGTACAGGGGGCATCACTGAAGCTTTCTTT. Translated: CASSTGGITEAFF.

This clone was observed a handful of times. This chain joins TRBV6-5 and TRBJ1-6; D might be TRBD1 (5 bases). Germline CDR1 reads MNHEY; CDR2 reads SVGAGI. The ends were cut back, 5 bases at V and 7 bases at J, with 15 bases in the middle. The CDR3 is 15 residues long. CDR3 nucleotides: TGTGCCAGCAGTCCATCTCGGCAGGGAAATTCACCCCTCCACTTT. Translated, it gives CASSPSRQGNSPLHF.

The chain recombines TRBV6-2 or TRBV6-3 with TRBJ2-7; no clear D. V gave up 5 bases and J gave up 0 bases, with 11 bases separating them. The CDR3 loop spans 14 amino acids. The V gene's germline CDR1 is MNHEY and CDR2 SVGEGT. CDR3 DNA sequence: TGTGCCAGCAGTGCACCCGACCTCTCCTACGAGCAGTACTTC. Residues: CASSAPDLSYEQYF.

The gene calls are TRBV13 and TRBJ1-3; TRBD1 aligns across 8 bases. The CDR3 is 14 amino acids. The V gene's germline CDR1 is PRHDT and CDR2 FYEKMQ (reference sequence). V lost 4 bases to trimming and J lost 4 bases; unmatched junction nucleotides: 3. CDR3 amino acids: CASSWTGPGNTIYF. In nucleotides, the CDR3 is TGTGCCAGCAGCTGGACAGGGCCGGGAAACACCATATATTTT.